This record covers a single TCR beta chain. Amplification used 60 Vbeta primers and 13 Jbeta primers. Libraries were prepared by immunoSEQ multiplex PCR; TCRdb keeps only in-frame clonotypes and omits some of them. The data contain about 200,000 clones, over 60% of them singletons. This sample was taken from a study of cytomegalovirus exposure and HLA in healthy donors. J was trimmed by 7 bases and V by 9 bases; bases with no gene match: 6. The CDR3 has 14 residues. The germline gives CDR1 MRHNA, CDR2 SNTAGT. The TCR sequence derives from a man aged 40-49 years in good health and CMV-seronegative. Sequencing was done on a sample of PBMCs. The chain carries TRBV6-4 and TRBJ2-1; TRBD2 matches 13 bases. CDR3 loop: CARELAGGENEQFF. The CDR3 bases are TGTGCCAGAGAACTAGCGGGGGGGGAAAATGAGCAGTTCTTC.